The text below deals with one T cell receptor (beta chain). This record comes from a study of blood T cell repertoires in COVID-19. Study-wide context: Researchers got acute and convalescent COVID-19 samples from the United States, Italy and Spain. Sample material is recorded as cDNA or gDNA derived from T cells, B-cell-depleted T cells, or PBMCs.

From germline, CDR1 is SEHNR and CDR2 FQNEAQ (reference sequence). V dropped 5 bases and J dropped 2 bases, with 9 bases sitting between them. The CDR3 extends over 13 amino acids. Source study methods: Nucleated cell counts were estimated from reference gene primer amplification. Method: immunoSEQ multiplex PCR; TCRdb's copy keeps in-frame clones and lacks some. V and J calls and clone size follow that table, whereas D and trimming were derived from the DNA. The table shows 370,000 or so clones, with around 84% occurring only once. V gene TRBV7-9 combines with J gene TRBJ2-5, with D tentatively TRBD2 (5 bases). The TCR comes from a human donor with acute or convalescent COVID-19. The donor label of this sample is uncertain. The sequenced sample was peripheral blood. The CDR3 spells CASSTGVQETQYF. As DNA, the CDR3 is TGTGCCAGCAGCACCGGGGTACAAGAGACCCAGTACTTC.